Following are 15 T cell receptor beta chains from one sample sequenced in a study of blood T cells in healthy people across ages. Through a sample-barcoded 5' primer and a J-beta primer mix, a second PCR was run for 7 to 11 cycles. Using its own MiXCR run on the 5' RACE reads, TCRdb lists one record per CDR3 protein. Altogether 500,000 to 700,000 distinct CDR3 sequences are present, roughly 31% being singletons, with the ten largest covering around 16%. The sample taken for sequencing was blood. The receptors shown here come from a woman of 80 years or more in good health.

This clonotype was seen only a few times. The chain is built from TRBV3-1 and TRBJ1-1; TRBD1 agrees at 11 bases. Germline V gives CDR1 LGHDT, CDR2 YNNKEL (reference sequence). With 5 bases clipped from V and 11 bases from J, the junction kept 7 bases outside the gene matches. The CDR3 loop spans 13 amino acids. CDR3 region: CASSVDRGLDAFF. The CDR3 nucleotides are TGTGCCAGCAGCGTGGACAGGGGGCTGGACGCTTTCTTT.

In the case of this clonotype: No conserved phenylalanine or tryptophan is present at the end of the CDR3, so a read error is the likely explanation. The CDR3: CASSYSDSGGRTDTQYC. As DNA, the CDR3 is TGTGCCAGCAGTTACTCAGATAGCGGGGGGCGGACAGATACGCAGTATTGT. The chain carries TRBV6-6 and TRBJ2-3, with TRBD2 matching 10 bases. The CDR3 contains 17 residues. The V and J ends lost 0 bases and 3 bases, in that order; junction bases with no gene match: 6. Germline V CDR1 and CDR2: MNHNY, SVGAGI (reference sequence).

As for this clonotype: It may be a read error: a sequence one base away is much more abundant. V is TRBV5-1 and J is TRBJ2-2; D tentatively fits TRBD1 or TRBD2 (6 bases each). This CDR3 comprises 14 residues. CDR1 is SGHRS and CDR2 is YFSETQ in the germline V gene. The CDR3 DNA reads as TGCGCCAGCAGCCCCTCCGGGGGCACCGGGGAGCGGTTTTTT. Its translation is CASSPSGGTGERFF.

This clonotype was seen ten or more times. This chain links TRBV27 with TRBJ1-2; D is possibly TRBD1 (5 bases). With 2 bases removed from V and 7 bases from J, the gap between germline ends came to 17 bases. Germline CDR1 reads MNHEY; CDR2 reads SMNVEV (reference sequence). The CDR3 is 15 amino acids. CDR3 loop: CASSLGGTALGGYTF. The CDR3 nucleotides are TGTGCCAGCAGTTTAGGTGGGACCGCCCTAGGTGGCTACACCTTC.

This clonotype has at least ten counts. V usage is TRBV7-2 and J usage is TRBJ2-7; D is ambiguous. CDR1 SGHTA and CDR2 FQGNSA come from the germline V gene. This CDR3 comprises 13 residues. V lost 5 bases and J lost 0, with 8 bases in between. CDR3 loop: CASSPRSSYEQYF. The CDR3, as DNA: TGTGCCAGCAGCCCCCGTAGCTCCTACGAGCAGTACTTC.

This clonotype was counted many times. The chain combines TRBV30 with TRBJ1-5; 7 bases match TRBD1. Germline CDR1 is GTSNPN and CDR2 is SVGIG (reference sequence). J was trimmed by 1 base and V by 1 base; bases with no gene match: 7. This CDR3 region has 16 residues. Here the CDR3 DNA reads TGTGCCTGGAGTGCAAGGGGACAGTTGAGCAATCAGCCCCAGCATTTT. Protein sequence: CAWSARGQLSNQPQHF. The variable domain in full, completed from reference TRBV30 and TRBJ1-5, reads SQTIHQWPATLVQPVGSPLSLECTVEGTSNPNLYWYRQAAGRGLQLLFYSVGIGQISSEVPQNLSASRPQDRQFILSSKKLLLSDSGFYLCAWSARGQLSNQPQHFGDGTRLSIL.

V usage is TRBV7-8 and J usage is TRBJ2-1; 8 bases fit TRBD2. Germline V gene data show CDR1 as SGHVS and CDR2 as FQNEAQ. This CDR3 contains 16 residues. Losses at the gene ends were 7 bases for V and 2 bases for J; bases not matched to a gene: 10. The CDR3 loop is CASTKTAGGAYNEQFF. Written as DNA, the CDR3 is TGTGCCAGCACCAAGACGGCGGGGGGAGCCTACAATGAGCAGTTCTTC. Combining the CDR3 with reference TRBV7-8 and TRBJ2-1 gives the whole variable domain GAGVSQSPRYKVAKRGQDVALRCDPISGHVSLFWYQQALGQGPEFLTYFQNEAQLDKSGLPSDRFFAERPEGSVSTLKIQRTQQEDSAVYLCASTKTAGGAYNEQFFGPGTRLTVL.

This clonotype was recorded at least ten times. The genes are TRBV5-6 and TRBJ1-2, with 10 bases aligning to TRBD1. V lost 4 bases, J lost 6 bases, and 3 bases stayed unmatched. CDR3 length: 13 amino acids. Germline CDR1 reads SGHDT; CDR2 reads YYEEEE. CDR3 loop: CASSMTGGDGYTF. The CDR3 bases are TGTGCCAGCAGCATGACAGGGGGCGATGGCTACACCTTC.

At least ten counts were recorded for this clonotype. The chain has TRBV6-6 and TRBJ1-2; D is ambiguous. Germline V gene sequence: CDR1 MNHNY, CDR2 SVGAGI (reference sequence). The length of the CDR3 is 16 residues. The V end lost 5 bases, the J end lost 6 bases, and 22 bases lay between the germline ends. DNA for the CDR3: TGTGCCAGCAGTACCCCATCCGCGTGGGCCAGAAATGGCTACACCTTC. Protein sequence: CASSTPSAWARNGYTF.

This clonotype was detected ten times or more. The V gene is TRBV9, the J gene TRBJ1-2; 7 bases fit TRBD1. The CDR3 sequence is 17 residues long. The germline V gene encodes CDR1 SGDLS and CDR2 YYNGEE. Unmatched junction bases numbered 19, after V lost 3 bases and J lost 8 bases. Written as DNA, the CDR3 is TGTGCCAGCAGCGCCGACCCCCGGGACCATACGGGACAGGGCTACACCTTC. Protein sequence: CASSADPRDHTGQGYTF.

At least ten counts were recorded for this clonotype. V is TRBV29-1 and J is TRBJ2-3; 9 bases map to TRBD1. Looked up from germline, CDR1 is SQVTM and CDR2 is ANQGSEA. CDR3 length: 15 amino acids. V gave up 6 bases and J gave up 2 bases; unmatched junction bases: 9. The CDR3 loop is CSVGGGQGFTDTQYF. CDR3 coding DNA: TGCAGCGTGGGGGGCGGACAGGGGTTCACAGATACGCAGTATTTT.

Worth noting for this clonotype: One end of the junction is discordant with germline, which a read error may explain. J is TRBJ2-3 and V is TRBV12-3 or TRBV12-4, with 12 bases that match TRBD2. The CDR3 has 15 amino acids. The CDR3, as DNA: TGTGCCAGCAGCCCTAGCGGGGGGGGAGGTGGTGCGCAGTATTTC. It encodes CASSPSGGGGGAQYF.

In regard to this clonotype: A much more abundant neighbour one base away suggests this may be a read error. V and J are TRBV3-1 and TRBJ2-3, with D possibly TRBD1 on 5 matching bases. The CDR3 totals 12 residues. The V end lost 6 bases, the J end lost 9 bases, and 13 bases lay between the germline ends. Germline V gene sequence: CDR1 LGHDT, CDR2 YNNKEL (reference sequence). The CDR3 is CASRSARGTQYF. The CDR3 nucleotides read TGTGCCAGCAGGAGCGCTAGGGGCACGCAGTATTTT.

The chain joins TRBV7-8 to TRBJ2-3; 14 nucleotides line up with TRBD2. The CDR3 contains 16 residues. J gave up 5 bases and V 5 bases, and 6 bases lay outside the gene matches. Germline CDR1 SGHVS, CDR2 FQNEAQ. DNA for the CDR3: TGTGCCAGCAGCGCACGACTAGCGGGGGGGCTAGATACGCAGTATTTT. Amino acids: CASSARLAGGLDTQYF.

The table lists this clonotype with many counts. The junction does not match germline at one end; this may be a read error. The V call is TRBV20-1, the J call TRBJ2-7, with a weak D call TRBD1 (6 bases). The CDR3 has 17 amino acids. CDR1 is DFQATT, CDR2 SNEGSKA, per germline (reference sequence). CDR3 loop: CSARGRRGTTGSNEQYF. CDR3 nucleotides: TGCAGTGCTAGAGGTCGACGAGGGACGACAGGCTCCAACGAGCAGTACTTC.